The entry below describes one T cell receptor beta chain. Its antigen is still unknown. Assay used: immunoSEQ multiplex PCR; TCRdb lists only in-frame clones, some missing. The sample holds tens of thousands of clones, just under 85% seen once. The data are from a study of PD-L1 blockade in urothelial cancer. Study summary: The median T cell count in blood samples was more than 140,000. Study outcomes and limitations: TCR clonality was measured in pretreatment peripheral blood. Clonality below the median predicted better survival.

The time point: pretreatment peripheral blood. Each patient supplied 1 to 8 pretreatment and on-treatment samples. V was shortened by 4 bases and J by 5 bases, with 15 bases between the two germline ends. CDR1 and CDR2 (germline): MDHEN, SYDVKM. The CDR3 covers 14 residues. The sequenced sample was PBMCs, obtained around atezolizumab (anti-PD-L1) treatment. The receptor was derived from a man in his forties or fifties with urothelial cancer. V gene TRBV28 combines with J gene TRBJ2-7, with D perhaps matching TRBD2 (6 bases). CDR3: CASSSLTSSHEQYF. CDR3 bases: TGTGCCAGCAGTTCTTTGACTAGTTCCCACGAGCAGTACTTC.